The sequence of this T cell receptor beta chain was determined in a study of T cell responses to AZD1222 COVID-19 vaccine. Study observations and caveats: Targets within unmutated variant regions were reportedly found for nearly half of spike-specific TCRs.

Profiling relied on immunoSEQ multiplex PCR, and the TCRdb table lists in-frame clones only, not all of them. The data hold fewer than 150,000 clones, with around 89% observed a single time. Concerning this clone itself: What it recognizes is unknown.

V dropped 5 bases and J dropped 2; count of bases not matched to a gene: 3. This CDR3 spans 14 amino acids. Germline CDR1 SGHRS, CDR2 YFSETQ. The receptor was derived from an adult who received the AZD1222 COVID-19 vaccine. The chain is built from TRBV5-1 and TRBJ2-2; 7 positions match TRBD1. This sample comprised peripheral blood, obtained 28 days after the second AZD1222 dose. CDR3 DNA: TGCGCCAGCAGGTGGACAGGCAACACCGGGGAGCTGTTTTTT. Its protein product is CASRWTGNTGELFF.